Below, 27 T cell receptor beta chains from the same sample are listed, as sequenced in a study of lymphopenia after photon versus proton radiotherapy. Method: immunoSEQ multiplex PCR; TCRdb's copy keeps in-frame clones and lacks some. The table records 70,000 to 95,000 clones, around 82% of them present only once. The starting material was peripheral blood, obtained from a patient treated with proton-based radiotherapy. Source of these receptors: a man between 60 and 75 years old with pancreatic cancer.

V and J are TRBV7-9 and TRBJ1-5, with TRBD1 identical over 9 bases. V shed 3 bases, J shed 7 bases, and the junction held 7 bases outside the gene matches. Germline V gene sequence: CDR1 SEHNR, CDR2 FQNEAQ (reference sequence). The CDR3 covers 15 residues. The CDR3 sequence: CASSLSGTGYQPQHF. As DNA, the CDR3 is TGTGCCAGCAGCTTGTCCGGGACAGGGTACCAGCCCCAGCATTTT.

In DNA form, the CDR3 reads TGTGCCAGCAGCCCCTCCGGGACAGGGGGCTGGGGCTATGGCTACACCTTC. Translating gives CASSPSGTGGWGYGYTF. The chain links TRBV7-9 to TRBJ1-2, with 12 bases matching TRBD1. Per the germline V gene, CDR1 is SEHNR and CDR2 is FQNEAQ (reference sequence). The trim removed 5 bases at V and 4 bases at J, leaving 11 bases unmatched. The CDR3 spans 17 residues.

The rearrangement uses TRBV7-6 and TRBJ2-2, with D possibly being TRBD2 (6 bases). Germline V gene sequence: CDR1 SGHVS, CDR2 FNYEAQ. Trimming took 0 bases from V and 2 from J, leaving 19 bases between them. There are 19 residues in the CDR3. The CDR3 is CASSLANFRAGINTGELFF. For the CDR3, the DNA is TGTGCCAGCAGCTTAGCGAATTTTCGGGCGGGAATTAACACCGGGGAGCTGTTTTTT.

Here the CDR3 reads CATIPPTSEAFF. In DNA, the CDR3 is TGTGCCACCATCCCACCCACATCTGAAGCTTTCTTT. V and J are TRBV28 and TRBJ1-1; D not resolved. The length of the CDR3 is 12 residues. V was pared by 10 bases and J by 6 bases, with 15 bases between. Per germline, CDR1 MDHEN and CDR2 SYDVKM. Full variable domain (outside the CDR3, taken from reference TRBV28 and TRBJ1-1): DVKVTQSSRYLVKRTGEKVFLECVQDMDHENMFWYRQDPGLGLRLIYFSYDVKMKEKGDIPEGYSVSREKKERFSLILESASTNQTSMYLCATIPPTSEAFFGQGTRLTVV.

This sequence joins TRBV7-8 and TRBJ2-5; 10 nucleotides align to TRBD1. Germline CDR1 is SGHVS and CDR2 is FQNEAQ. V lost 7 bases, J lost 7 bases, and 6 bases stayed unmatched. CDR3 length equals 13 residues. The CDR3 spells CASNPGQGVTQYF. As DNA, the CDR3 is TGTGCCAGCAACCCCGGACAGGGGGTGACCCAGTACTTC. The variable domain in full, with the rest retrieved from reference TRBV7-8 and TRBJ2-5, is GAGVSQSPRYKVAKRGQDVALRCDPISGHVSLFWYQQALGQGPEFLTYFQNEAQLDKSGLPSDRFFAERPEGSVSTLKIQRTQQEDSAVYLCASNPGQGVTQYFGPGTRLLVL.

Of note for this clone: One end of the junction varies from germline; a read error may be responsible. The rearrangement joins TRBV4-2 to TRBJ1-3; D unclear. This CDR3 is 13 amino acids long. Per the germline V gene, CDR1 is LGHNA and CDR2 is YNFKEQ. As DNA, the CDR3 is TGTGCCAGCAGCCAAGCCTCTGGGAACACCATATATTTT. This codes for CASSQASGNTIYF.

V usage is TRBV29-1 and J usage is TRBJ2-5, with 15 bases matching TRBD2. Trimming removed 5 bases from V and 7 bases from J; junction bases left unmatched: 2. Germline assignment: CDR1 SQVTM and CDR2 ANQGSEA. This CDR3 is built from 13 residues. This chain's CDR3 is CSVRTSGGATQYF. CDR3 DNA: TGCAGCGTTCGGACTAGCGGGGGGGCGACCCAGTACTTC.

Here the CDR3 DNA reads TGTGCCAGCAGCTTGTGGCGGGGCCTGTACCAAGAGACCCAGTACTTC. Its translation: CASSLWRGLYQETQYF. The V gene is TRBV5-6, the J gene TRBJ2-5, with a weak D call TRBD2 (6 bases). Germline V CDR1 and CDR2: SGHDT, YYEEEE. The CDR3 runs 16 residues. Trimming pared 1 base from V and 0 bases from J, leaving 13 bases between.

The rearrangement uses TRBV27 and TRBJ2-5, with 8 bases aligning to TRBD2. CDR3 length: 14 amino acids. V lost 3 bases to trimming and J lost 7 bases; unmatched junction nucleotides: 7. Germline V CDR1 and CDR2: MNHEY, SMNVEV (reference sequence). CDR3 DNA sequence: TGTGCCAGCAGTTTTGGAGGGGCGGGGGGGACCCAGTACTTC. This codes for CASSFGGAGGTQYF.

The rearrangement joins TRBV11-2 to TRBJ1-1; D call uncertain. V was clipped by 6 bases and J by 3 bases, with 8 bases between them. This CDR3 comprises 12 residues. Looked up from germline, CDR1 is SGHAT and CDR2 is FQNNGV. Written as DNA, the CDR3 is TGTGCCAGCAGTCCTGGGTACACTGAAGCTTTCTTT. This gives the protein CASSPGYTEAFF.

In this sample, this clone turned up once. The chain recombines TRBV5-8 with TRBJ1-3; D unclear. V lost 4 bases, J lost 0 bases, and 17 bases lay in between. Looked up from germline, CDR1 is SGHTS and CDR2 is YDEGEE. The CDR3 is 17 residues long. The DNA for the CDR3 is TGTGCCAGCAGCCCATCCCCGTCTTCCCACTCTGGAAACACCATATATTTT. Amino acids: CASSPSPSSHSGNTIYF.

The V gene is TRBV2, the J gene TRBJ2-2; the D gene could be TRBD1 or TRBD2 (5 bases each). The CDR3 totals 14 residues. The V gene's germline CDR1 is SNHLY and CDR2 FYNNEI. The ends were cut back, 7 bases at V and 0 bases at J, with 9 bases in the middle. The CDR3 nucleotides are TGTGCCAGCAAAGGGACGGCGAACACCGGGGAGCTGTTTTTT. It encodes CASKGTANTGELFF.

The CDR3 sequence is CASSLIQGYEQYF. The CDR3 DNA follows: TGTGCCAGCAGCCTTATACAGGGTTACGAGCAGTACTTC. The chain couples TRBV14 to TRBJ2-7, with D perhaps TRBD1 (6 bases). Germline V gene sequence: CDR1 SGHDN, CDR2 FVKESK. The V gene lost 4 bases and the J gene lost 4 bases, with 11 bases spanning the gap. This CDR3 spans 13 amino acids.

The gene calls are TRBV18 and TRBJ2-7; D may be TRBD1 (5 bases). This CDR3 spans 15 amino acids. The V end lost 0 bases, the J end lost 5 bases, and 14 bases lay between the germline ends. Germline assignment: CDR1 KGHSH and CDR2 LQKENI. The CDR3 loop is CASSPPNGQENEQYF. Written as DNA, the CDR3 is TGTGCCAGCTCACCACCGAACGGACAAGAAAACGAGCAGTACTTC.

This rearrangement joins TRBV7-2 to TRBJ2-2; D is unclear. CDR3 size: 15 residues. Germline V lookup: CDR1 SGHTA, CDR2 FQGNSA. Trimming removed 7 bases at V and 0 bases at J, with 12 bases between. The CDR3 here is CASTLYRTNTGELFF. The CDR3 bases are TGTGCCAGCACCTTGTACCGCACGAACACCGGGGAGCTGTTTTTT.

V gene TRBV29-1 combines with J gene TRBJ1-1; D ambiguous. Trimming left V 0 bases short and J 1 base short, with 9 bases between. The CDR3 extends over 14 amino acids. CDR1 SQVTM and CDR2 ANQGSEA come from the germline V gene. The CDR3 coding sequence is TGCAGCGTTGAAGATCGGAAGGGGAACACTGAAGCTTTCTTT. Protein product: CSVEDRKGNTEAFF.

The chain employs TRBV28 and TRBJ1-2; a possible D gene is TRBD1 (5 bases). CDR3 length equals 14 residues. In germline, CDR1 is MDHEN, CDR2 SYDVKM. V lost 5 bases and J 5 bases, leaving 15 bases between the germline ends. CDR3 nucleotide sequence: TGTGCCAGCAGTCTGGGACGGTTCATATATGGCTACACCTTC. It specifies CASSLGRFIYGYTF.

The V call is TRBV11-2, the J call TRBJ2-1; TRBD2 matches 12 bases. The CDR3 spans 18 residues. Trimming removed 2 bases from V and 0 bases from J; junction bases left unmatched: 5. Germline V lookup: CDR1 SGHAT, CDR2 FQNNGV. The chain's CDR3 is CASSLRLAGELSYNEQFF. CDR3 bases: TGTGCCAGCAGCTTAAGACTAGCGGGAGAGCTCTCCTACAATGAGCAGTTCTTC.

For the CDR3, the DNA is TGCGCCAGCAGCTTGGGGGACTCCTCGGGGGAGCAGTACTTC. Amino acids: CASSLGDSSGEQYF. The V and J genes are TRBV5-1 and TRBJ2-5; the D gene is possibly TRBD2 (6 bases). The CDR3 runs to 14 residues. Germline CDR1 is SGHRS and CDR2 is YFSETQ. V was pared by 0 bases and J by 11 bases, with 17 bases between. The full variable domain, its missing parts supplied by reference TRBV5-1 and TRBJ2-5, is KAGVTQTPRYLIKTRGQQVTLSCSPISGHRSVSWYQQTPGQGLQFLFEYFSETQRNKGNFPGRFSGRQFSNSRSEMNVSTLELGDSALYLCASSLGDSSGEQYFGPGTRLLVL.

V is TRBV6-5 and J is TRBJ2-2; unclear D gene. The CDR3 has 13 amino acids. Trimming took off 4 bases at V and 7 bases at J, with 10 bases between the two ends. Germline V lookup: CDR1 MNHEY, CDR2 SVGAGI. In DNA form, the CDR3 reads TGTGCCAGCAGTTCTTATCCGGGCGGGGAGCTGTTTTTT. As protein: CASSSYPGGELFF.

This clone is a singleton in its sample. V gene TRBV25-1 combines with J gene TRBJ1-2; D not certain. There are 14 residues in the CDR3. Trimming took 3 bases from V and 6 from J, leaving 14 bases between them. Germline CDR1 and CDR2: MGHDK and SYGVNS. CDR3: CASSDQQTSHGYTF. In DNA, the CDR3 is TGTGCCAGCAGTGACCAGCAAACCTCCCATGGCTACACCTTC.

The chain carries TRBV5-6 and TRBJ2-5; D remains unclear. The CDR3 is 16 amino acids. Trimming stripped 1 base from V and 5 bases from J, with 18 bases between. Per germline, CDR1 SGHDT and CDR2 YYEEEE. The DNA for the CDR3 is TGTGCCAGCAGCTTGAGTAGGCCCCGCGAGGATGAGACCCAGTACTTC. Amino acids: CASSLSRPREDETQYF.

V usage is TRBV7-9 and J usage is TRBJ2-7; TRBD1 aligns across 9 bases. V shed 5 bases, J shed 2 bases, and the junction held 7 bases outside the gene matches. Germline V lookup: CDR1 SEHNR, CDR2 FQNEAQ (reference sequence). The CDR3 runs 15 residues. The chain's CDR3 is CASSRSGTGTYEQYF. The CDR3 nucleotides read TGTGCCAGCAGCCGATCCGGGACAGGGACCTACGAGCAGTACTTC.

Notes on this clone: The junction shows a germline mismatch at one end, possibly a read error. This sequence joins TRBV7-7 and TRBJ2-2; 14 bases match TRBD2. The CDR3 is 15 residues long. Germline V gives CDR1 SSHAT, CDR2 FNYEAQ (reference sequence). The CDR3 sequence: CASSQGLAGAGELFF. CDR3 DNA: TGTGCTAGCAGCCAGGGACTAGCGGGAGCCGGGGAGCTGTTTTTT. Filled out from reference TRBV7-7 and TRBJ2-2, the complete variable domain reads GAGVSQSPRYKVTKRGQDVTLRCDPISSHATLYWYQQALGQGPEFLTYFNYEAQPDKSGLPSDRFSAERPEGSISTLTIQRTEQRDSAMYRCASSQGLAGAGELFFGEGSRLTVL.

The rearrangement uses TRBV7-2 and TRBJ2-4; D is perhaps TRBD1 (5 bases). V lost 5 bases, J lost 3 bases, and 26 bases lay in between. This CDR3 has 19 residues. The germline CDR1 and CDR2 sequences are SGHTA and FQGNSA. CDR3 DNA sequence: TGTGCCAGCAGCGACAGTTCATTAAAAATAGGTCGGAACAAAAACATTCAGTACTTC. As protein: CASSDSSLKIGRNKNIQYF. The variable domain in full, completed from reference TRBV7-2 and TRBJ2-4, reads GAGVSQSPSNKVTEKGKDVELRCDPISGHTALYWYRQSLGQGLEFLIYFQGNSAPDKSGLPSDRFSAERTGGSVSTLTIQRTQQEDSAVYLCASSDSSLKIGRNKNIQYFGAGTRLSVL.

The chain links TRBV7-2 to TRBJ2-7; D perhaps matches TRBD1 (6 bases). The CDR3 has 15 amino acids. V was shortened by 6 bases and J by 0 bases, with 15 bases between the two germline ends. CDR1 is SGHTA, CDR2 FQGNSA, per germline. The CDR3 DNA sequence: TGTGCCAGCAGGGCTAGAGGGACAACCTCCTACGAGCAGTACTTC. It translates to CASRARGTTSYEQYF.

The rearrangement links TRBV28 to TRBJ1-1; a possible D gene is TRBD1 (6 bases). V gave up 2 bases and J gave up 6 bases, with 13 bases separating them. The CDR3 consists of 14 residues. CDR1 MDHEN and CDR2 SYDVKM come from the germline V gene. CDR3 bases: TGTGCCAGCAGTTTACATGGGGGCAGGGCTGAAGCTTTCTTT. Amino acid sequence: CASSLHGGRAEAFF.